These T cell receptor beta chains were read from a single sample in a study of T cell responses to AZD1222 COVID-19 vaccine. The assay was immunoSEQ multiplex PCR, and TCRdb's table has in-frame clones only and misses some. The sample has fewer than 110,000 clones, around 92% seen once. The material sequenced was peripheral blood, taken 28 days after the second AZD1222 dose. Receptor source: an adult who received the AZD1222 COVID-19 vaccine. The CDR3 runs from the conserved cysteine through the conserved F or W. The D gene is left open where the match is weak. The listing skips clone size in some rows; elsewhere it reads once, few, many or a size class.

TRBV7-9	-	-	TRBJ2-3	TGTGCCAGCAGCATTGGGGGTGGAGGGACAGATACGCAGTATTTT	CASSIGGGGTDTQYF
TRBV5-4	-	-	TRBJ2-7	TGTGCCAGCAGCTTGGACGGCGACTCCTACGAGCAGTACTTC	CASSLDGDSYEQYF
TRBV7-9	TRBD2	-	TRBJ2-1	TGTGCCAGCAGCTTACGTAGCGGGAGCTACAATGAGCAGTTCTTC	CASSLRSGSYNEQFF
TRBV24-1	-	-	TRBJ1-3	TGTGCCACCAGTGCCGGTTTTGGAAACACCATATATTTT	CATSAGFGNTIYF
TRBV9	-	-	TRBJ2-6	TGTGCCAGCAGCGTAGGCTTGGACACAAGGTACTCTGGGGCCAACGTCCTGACTTTC	CASSVGLDTRYSGANVLTF
TRBV19	TRBD2	-	TRBJ2-1	TGTGCCAGTAGTATAGATGCTAGCGGGAGGGCCTTTGAGCAGTTCTTC	CASSIDASGRAFEQFF
TRBV5-1	TRBD1	-	TRBJ1-1	TGCGCCAGCAGCCTGACAGGGGGCGCTCCTGAAGCTTTCTTT	CASSLTGGAPEAFF
TRBV27	-	-	TRBJ1-6	TGTGCCAGCAGTTTTCCTCAATATAATTCACCCCTCCACTTT	CASSFPQYNSPLHF
TRBV29-1	-	once	TRBJ1-1	TGCAGCGGTAGGCTTGGGAACACTGAAGCTTTCTTT	CSGRLGNTEAFF
TRBV28	TRBD2	-	TRBJ2-4	TGTGCCAGCAGCCCGGGAGGGTGGGGAAACATTCAGTACTTC	CASSPGGWGNIQYF
TRBV11-3	-	-	TRBJ2-1	TGTGCCAGCAGCTTTGGCTCAGGAGACTTGGGTAGCAATGAGCAGTTCTTC	CASSFGSGDLGSNEQFF
TRBV24-1	TRBD2	-	TRBJ2-2	TGTGCCACCAGTGGGACTAGCGGGGGCCGCGGCACCGGGGAGCTGTTTTTT	CATSGTSGGRGTGELFF
TRBV7-9	-	-	TRBJ1-4	TGTGCCAGCAGCATGGACGGGCCCGGTGAAAAACTGTTTTTT	CASSMDGPGEKLFF
TRBV5-1	-	-	TRBJ1-5	TGCGCCAGCAGCCGAACTGGACGGGCAGATCAGCCCCAGCATTTT	CASSRTGRADQPQHF
TRBV5-4	-	once	TRBJ1-6	TGTGCCAGCAGCTTGGGAGGGACCGACTTGGCGTCACCCCTCCACTTT	CASSLGGTDLASPLHF
TRBV7-2	-	once	TRBJ2-6	TGTGCCAGCAGCTTAGGACGGGACACCTACTCTGGGGCCAACGTCCTGACTTTC	CASSLGRDTYSGANVLTF
TRBV19	-	-	TRBJ2-1	TGTGCCAGTAGCGTACCGGGGGCCTCCTACAATGAGCAGTTCTTC	CASSVPGASYNEQFF
TRBV6-6	-	-	TRBJ1-2	TGTGCCAGCAGTGGATCAGGGTTAGGCTACACCTTC	CASSGSGLGYTF
TRBV6-5	-	-	TRBJ1-2	TGTGCCAGCAGTTTTCGAGGGCCAAAAGGTGGCTACACCTTC	CASSFRGPKGGYTF
TRBV5-1	-	-	TRBJ2-3	TGCGCCAGCAGCTCTGGGCAGGGCGCAGATACGCAGTATTTT	CASSSGQGADTQYF
TRBV4-2	TRBD1	-	TRBJ1-5	TGTGCCAGCAGCCAAGATGGCAGGGGGAATCAGCCCCAGCATTTT	CASSQDGRGNQPQHF
TRBV5-1	-	-	TRBJ1-2	TGCGCCAGCAGCTTCTGGAGGACAGCGTTCTATGGCTACACCTTC	CASSFWRTAFYGYTF
TRBV3-1/TRBV3-2	-	-	TRBJ1-3	TGTGCCAGCAGCCAAGATATAGGGGCGGGAAACACCATATATTTT	CASSQDIGAGNTIYF
TRBV10-3	-	-	TRBJ2-2	TGTGCCATCGGAGGGACAACGAACACCGGGGAGCTGTTTTTT	CAIGGTTNTGELFF
TRBV7-2	-	-	TRBJ1-4	TGTGCCAGCAGCTTTCTAGGACGGGGGGGTGAAAAACTGTTTTTT	CASSFLGRGGEKLFF
TRBV27	-	-	TRBJ2-2	TGTGCCAGCAGCCCCTTGAAGAGGGAGCTGTTTTTT	CASSPLKRELFF
TRBV6-5	-	-	TRBJ2-7	TGTGCCAGCACCTGGGGCAGGGGAGGATACGAGCAGTACTTC	CASTWGRGGYEQYF
TRBV10-3	TRBD2	-	TRBJ2-2	TGTGCCATCAGTACACTCCCAGGACTAGCGGGGAACACCGGGGAGCTGTTTTTT	CAISTLPGLAGNTGELFF
TRBV5-1	-	-	TRBJ1-3	TGCGCCAGCAGCTTGGACCGTTCCGGAAACACCATATATTTT	CASSLDRSGNTIYF